This T cell receptor (beta chain) was recovered during a study of shared clonotypes between healthy human individuals. Repertoires were generated with immunoSEQ multiplex PCR, while TCRdb's copy carries only in-frame clones and drops some. The data show about 1.1 million clones, around 77% seen once. Sequenced input: memory CD4+ T cells from PBMCs. Subset in this sample: CD45RA-negative fraction. The origin of this receptor is a man in his late teens or twenties in good health. Some clones in this sample may be carry-over from other donors' samples.

The CDR3 nucleotides are TGTGCCTGGAGTGATCCCACAGTGAACACCGGGGAGCTGTTTTTT. Its protein is CAWSDPTVNTGELFF. This rearrangement joins TRBV30 to TRBJ2-2; D uncertain. This CDR3 region has 15 residues. Trimming removed 1 base at V and 1 base at J, with 10 bases between. Germline V gene data show CDR1 as GTSNPN and CDR2 as SVGIG (reference sequence). The full variable domain, its missing parts supplied by reference TRBV30 and TRBJ2-2, is SQTIHQWPATLVQPVGSPLSLECTVEGTSNPNLYWYRQAAGRGLQLLFYSVGIGQISSEVPQNLSASRPQDRQFILSSKKLLLSDSGFYLCAWSDPTVNTGELFFGEGSRLTVL.